Sequencing of this TCR beta chain was carried out in a study of blood T cell repertoires in COVID-19. In the study overall: Samples taken during acute and convalescent COVID-19 were collected in the United States, Italy and Spain.

Using immunoSEQ multiplex PCR, the repertoire was profiled, and TCRdb retains in-frame clones only, with some absent. The sample includes 250,000 to 300,000 clones, approximately 93% of them seen just once. The CDR3 length is 12 residues. Germline V gene data show CDR1 as SGDLS and CDR2 as YYNGEE. V gave up 3 bases and J gave up 5 bases, with 7 bases separating them. Seattle enrolled patients during active infection and tracked them longitudinally. Material: peripheral blood. The sequence was obtained from a woman under 40 with COVID-19, enrolled during active disease. This chain connects TRBV9 to TRBJ2-3; D call uncertain. CDR3 sequence reads: CASSGRGDTQYF. CDR3 bases: TGTGCCAGCAGCGGACGCGGAGATACGCAGTATTTT. Full variable domain (outside the CDR3, taken from reference TRBV9 and TRBJ2-3): DSGVTQTPKHLITATGQRVTLRCSPRSGDLSVYWYQQSLDQGLQFLIQYYNGEERAKGNILERFSAQQFPDLHSELNLSSLELGDSALYFCASSGRGDTQYFGPGTRLTVL.